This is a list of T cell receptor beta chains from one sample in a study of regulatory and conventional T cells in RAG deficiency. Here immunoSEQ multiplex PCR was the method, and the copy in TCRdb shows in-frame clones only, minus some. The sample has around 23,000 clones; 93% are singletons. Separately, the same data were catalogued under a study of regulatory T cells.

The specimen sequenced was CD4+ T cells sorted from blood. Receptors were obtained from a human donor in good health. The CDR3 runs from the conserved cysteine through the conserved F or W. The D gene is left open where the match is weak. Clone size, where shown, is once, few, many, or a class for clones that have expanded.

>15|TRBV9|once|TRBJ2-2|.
CASSALPGATGELFF
TGTGCCAGCAGCGCTCTTCCTGGGGCCACCGGGGAGCTGTTTTTT
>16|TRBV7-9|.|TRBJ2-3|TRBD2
CASSPPSGRGADTQYF
TGTGCCAGCAGCCCGCCTAGCGGGAGGGGAGCAGATACGCAGTATTTT
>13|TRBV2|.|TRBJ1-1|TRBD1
CASSSDRGIEAFF
TGTGCCAGCAGCTCAGACAGGGGGATTGAAGCTTTCTTT
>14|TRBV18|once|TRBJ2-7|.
CASSAGTASYEQYF
TGTGCCAGCTCAGCCGGGACGGCATCCTACGAGCAGTACTTC
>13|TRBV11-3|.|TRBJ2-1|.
CASSSTSLNEQFF
TGTGCCAGCAGCTCTACTAGCCTCAATGAGCAGTTCTTC
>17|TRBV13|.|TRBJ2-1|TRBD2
CASSEGGSSGRAYEQFF
TGTGCCAGCAGCGAGGGGGGATCAAGCGGGAGGGCCTATGAGCAGTTCTTC
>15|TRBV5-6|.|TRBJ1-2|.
CASSLVSGVDYGYTF
TGTGCCAGCAGCTTGGTTTCAGGGGTTGACTATGGCTACACCTTC
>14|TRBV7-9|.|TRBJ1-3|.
CASSPFGWGSTIYF
TGTGCCAGCAGCCCATTCGGGTGGGGGAGCACCATATATTTT
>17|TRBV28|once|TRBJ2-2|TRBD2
CASSLFLSGRGSGELFF
TGTGCCAGCAGTTTATTTTTGAGCGGGAGAGGCTCCGGGGAGCTGTTTTTT
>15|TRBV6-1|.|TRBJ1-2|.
CASSAQQDANYGYTF
TGTGCCAGCAGCGCCCAGCAGGATGCTAACTATGGCTACACCTTC
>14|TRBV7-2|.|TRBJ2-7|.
CASSLKAANYEQYF
TGTGCCAGCAGCTTAAAGGCAGCTAACTACGAGCAGTACTTC
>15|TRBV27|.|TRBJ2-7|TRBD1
CASSPIGTGSYEQYF
TGTGCCAGCAGTCCCATTGGGACAGGGTCGTACGAGCAGTACTTC
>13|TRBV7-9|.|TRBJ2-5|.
CASSWGHEETQYF
TGTGCCAGCAGCTGGGGACATGAAGAGACCCAGTACTTC
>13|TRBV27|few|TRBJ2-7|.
CASSLGEPYEQYF
TGTGCCAGCAGTTTAGGGGAGCCCTACGAGCAGTACTTC
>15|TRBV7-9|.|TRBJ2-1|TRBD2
CASSFEPTSANEQFF
TGTGCCAGCAGCTTTGAACCGACTAGCGCGAATGAGCAGTTCTTC
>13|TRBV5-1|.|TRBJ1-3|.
CASSLDIGNTIYF
TGCGCCAGCAGCTTGGACATTGGAAACACCATATATTTT